The 14 T cell receptor beta chains reported below all come from one sample, sequenced in a study of OX40 agonist ivuxolimab in advanced cancers. TCRdb keeps only in-frame clones here, not all; method: immunoSEQ multiplex PCR. The sample shows around 80,000 clones, roughly 87% of them seen only once. This material consisted of CD4+ or CD8+ T cells sorted from blood, taken in a trial of the OX40 agonist ivuxolimab. The receptors stem from an adult with an advanced solid tumor such as melanoma, head and neck, liver or kidney cancer.

The rearrangement uses TRBV7-3 and TRBJ2-2, with TRBD1 matching over 10 bases. The CDR3 loop spans 16 amino acids. Per the germline V gene, CDR1 is SGHTA and CDR2 is FQGTGA. Trimming took 4 bases from V and 7 from J; bases not matched to a gene: 9. This CDR3 reads CASSSRGTGAVGELFF. CDR3 sequence (DNA): TGTGCCAGCAGCTCTCGGGGGACAGGGGCAGTCGGGGAGCTGTTTTTT.

V and J are TRBV11-3 and TRBJ1-1, with D hard to call. V was cut by 4 bases and J by 1 base, with 7 bases left in between. Germline CDR1 is SGHNT and CDR2 is YENEEA. The CDR3 has 13 amino acids. The CDR3 DNA sequence: TGTGCCAGCAGCTCGTGGGAGAACACTGAAGCTTTCTTT. Residues: CASSSWENTEAFF.

The chain couples TRBV10-3 to TRBJ2-2; 8 bases are shared with TRBD2. CDR1 is ENHRY and CDR2 is SYGVKD in the germline V gene. The trim removed 3 bases at V and 7 bases at J, leaving 7 bases unmatched. CDR3 length: 15 amino acids. In DNA, the CDR3 is TGTGCCATCAGTGAAGCTAGCGGGTTTTACGGGGAGCTGTTTTTT. Its translation: CAISEASGFYGELFF.

This clone has just a few counts. The chain uses TRBV6-5 and TRBJ1-2, with D uncertain. Trimming took off 8 bases at V and 2 bases at J, with 12 bases between the two ends. CDR1 and CDR2 (germline): MNHEY, SVGAGI. This CDR3 contains 13 residues. The chain's CDR3 is CASGDSINYGYTF. The CDR3 DNA reads TGTGCCAGCGGTGATTCAATCAACTATGGCTACACCTTC.

The J gene is TRBJ1-5, the V gene TRBV6-1; tentatively, D is TRBD1 (6 bases). The germline CDR1 and CDR2 sequences are MNHNS and SASEGT. V was shortened by 2 bases and J by 5 bases, with 10 bases between the two germline ends. The CDR3 spans 14 residues. The CDR3 protein is CASSESGGDQPQHF. CDR3 DNA sequence: TGTGCCAGCAGTGAATCTGGGGGCGATCAGCCCCAGCATTTT.

This chain uses TRBV2 with TRBJ1-2; D perhaps matches TRBD1 (5 bases). Germline CDR1 SNHLY, CDR2 FYNNEI. This CDR3 region has 15 residues. V gave up 5 bases and J gave up 4 bases, with 17 bases separating them. For the CDR3, the DNA is TGTGCCAGCAGTCTCGGGGGAGGGGCCGCCTATGGCTACACCTTC. As protein: CASSLGGGAAYGYTF.

J is TRBJ2-3 and V is TRBV5-1; TRBD2 might be the D (5 bases). Per germline, CDR1 SGHRS and CDR2 YFSETQ. CDR3 length: 13 amino acids. V was pared by 1 base and J by 4 bases, with 7 bases between. The chain's CDR3 is CASSLSAADTQYF. The CDR3 nucleotides read TGCGCCAGCAGCTTGTCAGCGGCAGATACGCAGTATTTT.

V and J are TRBV19 and TRBJ1-5; 7 bases match TRBD1. The V segment lost 9 bases and the J segment 3 bases; nucleotides outside the gene matches: 8. CDR3 size: 14 residues. Germline CDR1 is LNHDA and CDR2 is SQIVND (reference sequence). The CDR3 nucleotides are TGTGCCAGCCGCCGGGACAGTCTCAATCAGCCCCAGCATTTT. Its protein is CASRRDSLNQPQHF.

This sequence joins TRBV6-5 and TRBJ2-5; D call uncertain. The germline V and J ends were trimmed by 6 bases and 5 bases, with 16 bases remaining between them. The CDR3 length is 14 residues. CDR1 MNHEY and CDR2 SVGAGI come from the germline V gene. The CDR3: CASSPGLQEETQYF. CDR3 nucleotide sequence: TGTGCCAGCAGCCCCGGGTTACAAGAGGAGACCCAGTACTTC.

This clone was seen only a few times. This chain links TRBV18 with TRBJ1-1; D may be TRBD1 (6 bases). Germline-derived CDR1 and CDR2 are KGHSH and LQKENI. The CDR3 sequence is 13 residues long. Trimming shortened V by 6 bases and J by 7 bases, and 15 bases separated the two germline ends. CDR3 DNA sequence: TGTGCCAGCTCCCTCAGTAGACAGGTTGAAGCTTTCTTT. It is translated as CASSLSRQVEAFF.

CDR3 residues: CASSQDPTSGKRGEQFF. The CDR3 coding sequence is TGCGCCAGCAGCCAAGATCCGACTAGCGGGAAAAGGGGTGAGCAGTTCTTC. The chain is built from TRBV4-3 and TRBJ2-1; TRBD2 aligns across 11 bases. The length of the CDR3 is 17 residues. Germline CDR1 and CDR2: LGHNA and YSLEER. J gave up 9 bases and V 0 bases, and 10 bases lay outside the gene matches.

The chain employs TRBV7-6 and TRBJ2-5; TRBD2 might be the D (5 bases). The germline V and J ends were trimmed by 8 bases and 1 base, with 11 bases remaining between them. CDR3 length: 13 residues. Looked up from germline, CDR1 is SGHVS and CDR2 is FNYEAQ. CDR3 in DNA: TGTGCCAGCGGCACTAGGCTCCAAGAGACCCAGTACTTC. It yields the protein CASGTRLQETQYF.

This chain joins TRBV2 and TRBJ2-5; a possible D gene is TRBD2 (6 bases). Per germline, CDR1 SNHLY and CDR2 FYNNEI. The V gene lost 4 bases and the J gene lost 4 bases, with 19 bases spanning the gap. CDR3 size: 16 residues. Here the CDR3 reads CASSAFGGRLGETQYF. The CDR3 DNA sequence: TGTGCCAGCAGTGCGTTTGGGGGGAGGTTGGGAGAGACCCAGTACTTC.

The rearrangement joins TRBV7-9 to TRBJ2-2; 8 bases fit TRBD1. Germline V lookup: CDR1 SEHNR, CDR2 FQNEAQ (reference sequence). There are 14 residues in the CDR3. V gave up 5 bases and J gave up 5 bases; unmatched junction bases: 4. This chain's CDR3 is CASSDGTGTGELFF. The CDR3 DNA is TGTGCCAGCAGCGATGGGACAGGTACCGGGGAGCTGTTTTTT.